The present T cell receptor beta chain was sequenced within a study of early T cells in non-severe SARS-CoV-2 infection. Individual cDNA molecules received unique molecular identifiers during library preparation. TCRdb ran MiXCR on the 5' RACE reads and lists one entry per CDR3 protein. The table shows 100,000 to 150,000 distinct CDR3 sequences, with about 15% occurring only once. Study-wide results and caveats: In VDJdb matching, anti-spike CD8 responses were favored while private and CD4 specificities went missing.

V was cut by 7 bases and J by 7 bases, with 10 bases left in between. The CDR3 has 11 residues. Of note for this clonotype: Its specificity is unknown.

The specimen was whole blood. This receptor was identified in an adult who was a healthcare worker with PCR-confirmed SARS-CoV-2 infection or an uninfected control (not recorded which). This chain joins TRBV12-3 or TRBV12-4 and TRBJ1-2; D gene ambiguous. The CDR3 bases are TGTGCCAGCACCGGGCCGGGTGGCTACACCTTC. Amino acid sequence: CASTGPGGYTF.